The clone carrying this TCR beta chain is judged medium-sized (0.01 to 0.1%). The source of the sample is a study of spatial heterogeneity in lung cancer. Across the study: On average, each unique TCR and UMI combination appeared more than ten times in raw reads.

Time point described: blood at routine non-recurrence follow-up after resection. The input material, whole RNA from tumor, nontumor lung or frozen PBMC, was sequenced unsorted. The CDR3 consists of 15 residues. The germline V gene has CDR1 SGHRS and CDR2 YFSETQ. The V and J ends lost 2 bases and 9 bases, in that order; junction bases with no gene match: 9. MiXCR, run by TCRdb on the 5' RACE reads, gives a single entry per CDR3 protein. The top ten clones hold about 4% of a sample with 7,500 to 10,000 distinct CDR3 sequences, 23% of them seen once. The source is a female donor with early-stage non-small cell lung cancer. The specimen was PBMCs, collected at follow-up. V and J are TRBV5-1 and TRBJ2-1, with 9 bases identical to TRBD2. The CDR3 sequence: CASSFPGTSSSEQFF. As DNA, the CDR3 is TGCGCCAGCAGCTTCCCCGGGACTAGCAGCAGTGAGCAGTTCTTC. The full variable domain, with the rest looked up from reference TRBV5-1 and TRBJ2-1, is KAGVTQTPRYLIKTRGQQVTLSCSPISGHRSVSWYQQTPGQGLQFLFEYFSETQRNKGNFPGRFSGRQFSNSRSEMNVSTLELGDSALYLCASSFPGTSSSEQFFGPGTRLTVL.